This TCR beta chain derives from a study of technical replicates of blood from a few donors. This CDR3 is 15 amino acids long. Germline V gives CDR1 LGHNA, CDR2 YNFKEQ. The J segment lost 0 bases and the V segment lost 1 base, leaving 3 bases of the junction unmatched. Profiling relied on immunoSEQ multiplex PCR, and the TCRdb table lists in-frame clones only, not all of them. Of about 83,000 clones listed, over 85% were seen once; the top ten hold approximately 0.25%. V and J are TRBV4-2 and TRBJ2-7, with 7 bases matching TRBD2. The sequencing sample was made of T cells isolated from PBMCs. The clonotype originates from a human donor in good health. Written as DNA, the CDR3 is TGTGCCAGCAGCCAAGGGACTAGTCTCTCCTACGAGCAGTACTTC. Its translation is CASSQGTSLSYEQYF.